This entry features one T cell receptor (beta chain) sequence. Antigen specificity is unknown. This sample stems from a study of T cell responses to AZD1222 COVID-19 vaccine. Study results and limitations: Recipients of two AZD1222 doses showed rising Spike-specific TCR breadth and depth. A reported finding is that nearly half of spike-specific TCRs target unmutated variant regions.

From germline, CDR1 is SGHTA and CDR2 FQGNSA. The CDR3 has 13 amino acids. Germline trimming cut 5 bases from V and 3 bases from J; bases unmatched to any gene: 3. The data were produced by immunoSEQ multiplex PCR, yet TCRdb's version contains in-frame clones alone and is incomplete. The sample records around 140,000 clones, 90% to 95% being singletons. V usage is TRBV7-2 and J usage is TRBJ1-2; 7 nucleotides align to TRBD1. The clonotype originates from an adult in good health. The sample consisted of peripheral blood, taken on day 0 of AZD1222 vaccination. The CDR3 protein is CASSSTGDYGYTF. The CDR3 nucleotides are TGTGCCAGCAGCAGCACAGGGGACTATGGCTACACCTTC.